The sequence of this T cell receptor (beta chain) was determined in a study of cytomegalovirus exposure and HLA in healthy donors. About this clone itself: Its target is not known.

The CDR3 is made up of 14 amino acids. Germline CDR1 and CDR2: SEHNR and FQNEAQ (reference sequence). The V end was cut by 2 bases, the J end by 4 bases, with 11 bases between. Whole-study findings and limits: Another analysis was done later, and it associated around 17,000 TCR beta sequences with HLA alleles at 0.05 false discovery rate. Earlier analysis found most TCR beta V segments productive about 87% or about 30% of the time.

13 Jbeta primers and 60 Vbeta primers were used for the PCR. The protocol was immunoSEQ multiplex PCR, while the TCRdb copy is restricted to in-frame clones and leaves out a portion. The sample holds about 120,000 clones, 74% seen once. The receptor was derived from a man in his thirties or forties in good health and CMV-seropositive. The chain combines TRBV7-9 with TRBJ1-2; D is possibly TRBD1 (6 bases). Specimen: PBMCs. CDR3 in DNA: TGTGCCAGCAGCTTACTGCAGGGGTCCTATGGCTACACCTTC. This sequence encodes CASSLLQGSYGYTF.